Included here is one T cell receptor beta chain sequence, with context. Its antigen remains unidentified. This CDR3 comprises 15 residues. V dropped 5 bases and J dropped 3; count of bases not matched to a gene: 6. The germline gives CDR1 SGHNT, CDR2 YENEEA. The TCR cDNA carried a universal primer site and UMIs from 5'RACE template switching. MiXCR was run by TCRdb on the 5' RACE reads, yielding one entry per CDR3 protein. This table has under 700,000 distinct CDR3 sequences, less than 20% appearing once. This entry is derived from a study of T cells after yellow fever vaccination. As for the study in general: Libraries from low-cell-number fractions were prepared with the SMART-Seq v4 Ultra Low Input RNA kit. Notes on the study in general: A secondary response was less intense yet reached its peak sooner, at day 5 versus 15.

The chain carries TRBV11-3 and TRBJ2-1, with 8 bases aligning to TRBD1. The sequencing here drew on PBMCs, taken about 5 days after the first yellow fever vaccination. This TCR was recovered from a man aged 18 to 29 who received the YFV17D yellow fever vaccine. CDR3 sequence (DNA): TGTGCCAGCAGCCCAGGACAGGGTGTCTACAATGAGCAGTTCTTC. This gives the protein CASSPGQGVYNEQFF. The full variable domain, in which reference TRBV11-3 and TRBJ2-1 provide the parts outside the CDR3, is EAGVVQSPRYKIIEKKQPVAFWCNPISGHNTLYWYLQNLGQGPELLIRYENEEAVDDSQLPKDRFSAERLKGVDSTLKIQPAELGDSAVYLCASSPGQGVYNEQFFGPGTRLTVL.